The 27 T cell receptor beta chains below come from one sample, sequenced in a study of blood T cell repertoires in COVID-19. Sequencing was performed with immunoSEQ multiplex PCR; in TCRdb, only in-frame clones are kept and a portion is missing. The sample includes hundreds of thousands of clones, 85% to 90% of them seen just once. The sequenced sample was peripheral blood. The receptors come from a woman aged 45-65 years with COVID-19, enrolled during active disease.

This chain uses TRBV5-1 with TRBJ1-1, with D perhaps TRBD1 (5 bases). Germline values: CDR1 SGHRS, CDR2 YFSETQ. Trimming took off 4 bases at V and 6 bases at J, with 22 bases between the two ends. CDR3 length equals 16 residues. This chain's CDR3 is CASSPRAGDAGAEAFF. In nucleotides, the CDR3 is TGCGCCAGCAGCCCACGGGCGGGGGATGCGGGCGCTGAAGCTTTCTTT.

This chain connects TRBV6-5 to TRBJ1-1; a possible D gene is TRBD1 (6 bases). CDR1 MNHEY and CDR2 SVGAGI come from the germline V gene. The CDR3 is 13 residues long. V lost 5 bases and J 7 bases, leaving 14 bases between the germline ends. DNA of the CDR3: TGTGCCAGCAGTCCCGAGGACAGTGATGAAGCTTTCTTT. Its translation: CASSPEDSDEAFF.

Remarks on this clone: One junction end disagrees with the germline gene, perhaps due to a read error. The V call is TRBV29-1, the J call TRBJ1-5; TRBD1 aligns across 7 bases. Germline loops: CDR1 SQVTM, CDR2 ANQGSEA. The CDR3 spans 9 residues. In DNA form, the CDR3 reads TGCAGCGTTGATACAGGGGCTAATTTT. Translating it yields CSVDTGANF. The full variable domain, rest sourced from reference TRBV29-1 and TRBJ1-5, is SAVISQKPSRDICQRGTSLTIQCQVDSQVTMMFWYRQQPGQSLTLIATANQGSEATYESGFVIDKFPISRPNLTFSTLTVSNMSPEDSSIYLCSVDTGANFGDGTRLSIL.

In DNA, the CDR3 is TGTGCCACCAGTGATGAGATAGCGGGAGACTACAATGAGCAGTTCTTC. Its translation is CATSDEIAGDYNEQFF. This chain uses TRBV24-1 with TRBJ2-1; TRBD2 agrees at 9 bases. This CDR3 spans 16 amino acids. The ends lost 3 bases at V and 3 bases at J; junction bases unmatched: 5. Germline V CDR1 and CDR2: KGHDR, SFDVKD.

The gene calls are TRBV3-1 (or the pseudogene TRBV3-2) and TRBJ1-4, with D possibly being TRBD1 (5 bases). This CDR3 is built from 19 residues. Trimming took 0 bases from V and 7 from J, leaving 24 bases between them. Germline V gene data show CDR1 as LGHDT and CDR2 as YNNKEL (reference sequence). In DNA form, the CDR3 reads TGTGCCAGCAGCCAAGATCCACCCGTTTACGCAGGGCGGGGTGAAAAACTGTTTTTT. It is translated as CASSQDPPVYAGRGEKLFF.

J is TRBJ1-2 and V is TRBV2; maybe TRBD1 (5 bases). V was clipped by 6 bases and J by 2 bases, with 10 bases between them. The CDR3 contains 13 residues. Germline V CDR1 and CDR2: SNHLY, FYNNEI. DNA of the CDR3: TGTGCCAGCAGCGCTGACAGAAACTATGGCTACACCTTC. Translating gives CASSADRNYGYTF.

The chain recombines TRBV7-2 with TRBJ1-4, with TRBD1 matching 7 bases. Losses at the gene ends were 3 bases for V and 10 bases for J; bases not matched to a gene: 8. Germline assignment: CDR1 SGHTA and CDR2 FQGNSA. The CDR3 is 14 residues long. In DNA, the CDR3 is TGTGCCAGCAGCTTCGACAGGGAAGGGGGAAAACTGTTTTTT. Translation: CASSFDREGGKLFF.

The rearrangement uses TRBV19 and TRBJ2-5; 12 positions match TRBD2. This CDR3 has 18 amino acids. Trimming removed 3 bases from V and 0 bases from J; junction bases left unmatched: 8. The V gene's germline CDR1 is LNHDA and CDR2 SQIVND (reference sequence). CDR3 in amino acids: CASSMALAGGMYQETQYF. DNA for the CDR3: TGTGCCAGTAGTATGGCGCTAGCGGGAGGGATGTACCAAGAGACCCAGTACTTC.

This clone occurred once. The chain joins TRBV11-2 to TRBJ1-6; 11 nucleotides match TRBD1. CDR1 is SGHAT and CDR2 is FQNNGV in the germline V gene. The CDR3 has 17 residues. The V and J ends lost 5 bases and 3 bases, in that order; junction bases with no gene match: 6. The CDR3 sequence is CASSRAGQGVYNSPLHF. CDR3 coding DNA: TGTGCCAGCAGCCGAGCGGGACAGGGGGTCTATAATTCACCCCTCCACTTT.

The chain carries TRBV29-1 and TRBJ2-1, with a possible D match to TRBD1 (5 bases). Germline CDR1 SQVTM, CDR2 ANQGSEA. CDR3 length: 13 residues. With 6 bases removed from V and 5 bases from J, the gap between germline ends came to 14 bases. CDR3 sequence: CSVAWTFDNEQFF. Written as DNA, the CDR3 is TGCAGCGTCGCGTGGACATTTGACAATGAGCAGTTCTTC.

Concerning this clone: A read error may account for a junction end that differs from germline. The gene calls are TRBV7-7 and TRBJ2-1; no clear D. This CDR3 spans 13 amino acids. Germline V gene sequence: CDR1 SSHAT, CDR2 FNYEAQ (reference sequence). CDR3 nucleotide sequence: TGTGCTAGCAGCTTCGTTCCAGGCGATGAGCAGTTCTTC. Encoded protein: CASSFVPGDEQFF.

This clone was seen more than once but under ten times. This rearrangement joins TRBV12-3 or TRBV12-4 to TRBJ1-6, with unresolved D. The CDR3 runs 13 residues. V lost 5 bases, J lost 7 bases, and 9 bases lay in between. The CDR3 here is CASSPAGNSPLHF. The DNA of the CDR3 is TGTGCCAGCAGTCCGGCCGGGAATTCACCCCTCCACTTT.

A few counts support this clone. This chain connects TRBV30 to TRBJ2-7; the D gene is possibly TRBD1 (5 bases). Per the germline V gene, CDR1 is GTSNPN and CDR2 is SVGIG (reference sequence). V was shortened by 3 bases and J by 5 bases, with 20 bases between the two germline ends. This CDR3 comprises 15 residues. CDR3 bases: TGTGCCTGGAGGATAGACACAGGTCCCTACCACGAGCAGTACTTC. Its translation is CAWRIDTGPYHEQYF.

The chain combines TRBV6-2 or TRBV6-3 with TRBJ2-7; 10 nucleotides line up with TRBD2. J lost 3 bases, V lost 5 bases, and 10 bases had no gene match. Germline CDR1 is MNHEY and CDR2 is SVGEGT. CDR3 length: 16 amino acids. CDR3 nucleotide sequence: TGTGCCAGCAGTACCGGGACTAGCGCCCCGAGCTACGAGCAGTACTTC. Protein sequence: CASSTGTSAPSYEQYF.

This clone has just one count. V usage is TRBV13 and J usage is TRBJ1-6; 8 positions match TRBD1. With V trimmed by 5 bases and J by 7 bases, 4 bases remained unmatched. The CDR3 is made up of 14 amino acids. Looked up from germline, CDR1 is PRHDT and CDR2 is FYEKMQ (reference sequence). CDR3 DNA: TGTGCCAGCAGCCTCCGGACAGGGAATTCACCCCTCCACTTT. It specifies CASSLRTGNSPLHF.

The chain links TRBV12-3 or TRBV12-4 to TRBJ1-6; 7 bases match TRBD1. With V trimmed by 7 bases and J by 13 bases, 10 bases remained unmatched. The CDR3 is 13 amino acids. The CDR3 loop reads CASKRDSPHPLHF. CDR3 nucleotide sequence: TGTGCCAGCAAACGGGACAGCCCTCACCCCCTCCACTTT.

The chain uses TRBV5-1 and TRBJ2-5; D might be TRBD1 (6 bases). This CDR3 spans 15 amino acids. V was shortened by 4 bases and J by 0 bases, with 13 bases between the two germline ends. Germline V CDR1 and CDR2: SGHRS, YFSETQ. The CDR3 DNA is TGCGCCAGCAGCCTATTAGGACAGAACCAAGAGACCCAGTACTTC. It translates to CASSLLGQNQETQYF.

The chain has TRBV10-3 and TRBJ1-5; 7 positions match TRBD1. Germline-derived CDR1 and CDR2 are ENHRY and SYGVKD. The length of the CDR3 is 15 residues. J was trimmed by 4 bases and V by 0 bases; bases with no gene match: 3. CDR3 DNA sequence: TGTGCCATCAGTGAGTCGAAACAGGGGAATCAGCCCCAGCATTTT. This gives the protein CAISESKQGNQPQHF.

The chain joins TRBV11-2 to TRBJ2-2, with TRBD1 matching over 8 bases. CDR3 length: 17 residues. Trimming took 1 base from V and 1 from J; bases not matched to a gene: 5. Germline assignment: CDR1 SGHAT and CDR2 FQNNGV. DNA of the CDR3: TGTGCCAGCAGCTTAGTCAGGGGGCGAGGGAACACCGGGGAGCTGTTTTTT. Its translation: CASSLVRGRGNTGELFF. Looking up the rest from reference TRBV11-2 and TRBJ2-2 gives the full variable domain: EAGVAQSPRYKIIEKRQSVAFWCNPISGHATLYWYQQILGQGPKLLIQFQNNGVVDDSQLPKDRFSAERLKGVDSTLKIQPAKLEDSAVYLCASSLVRGRGNTGELFFGEGSRLTVL.

The rearrangement joins TRBV9 to TRBJ2-3, with 7 bases that match TRBD2. CDR1 is SGDLS, CDR2 YYNGEE, per germline. J was trimmed by 1 base and V by 4 bases; bases with no gene match: 18. The CDR3 covers 19 residues. CDR3 sequence: CASSPGWRETAHGTDTQYF. DNA for the CDR3: TGTGCCAGCAGCCCGGGGTGGCGGGAGACAGCCCATGGCACAGATACGCAGTATTTT.

The rearrangement uses TRBV20-1 and TRBJ2-7, with D maybe TRBD2 (5 bases). V lost 4 bases, J lost 2 bases, and 9 bases lay in between. Per the germline V gene, CDR1 is DFQATT and CDR2 is SNEGSKA (reference sequence). This CDR3 comprises 12 residues. CDR3 bases: TGCAGTGCTACTGACGGGGCCTACGAGCAGTACTTC. It yields the protein CSATDGAYEQYF.

This sequence joins TRBV11-3 and TRBJ2-5; TRBD1 agrees at 8 bases. Germline CDR1 reads SGHNT; CDR2 reads YENEEA. The CDR3 spans 17 residues. Trimming cost V 1 base and J 7 bases; bases outside gene matches: 14. In nucleotides, the CDR3 is TGTGCCAGCAGCTTAGTTAGTGGGACAGGAGCGTCAGGGACCCAGTACTTC. Translating gives CASSLVSGTGASGTQYF.

V gene TRBV7-3 combines with J gene TRBJ2-7; 8 bases are a match to TRBD2. The V segment lost 5 bases and the J segment 6 bases; nucleotides outside the gene matches: 3. This CDR3 contains 12 residues. Germline V gene sequence: CDR1 SGHTA, CDR2 FQGTGA. CDR3 loop: CASSPTSGEQYF. CDR3 DNA: TGTGCCAGCAGCCCCACTAGCGGCGAGCAGTACTTC.

This chain connects TRBV5-4 to TRBJ2-1, with D perhaps matching TRBD1 (5 bases). Germline values: CDR1 SGHNT, CDR2 YYREEE (reference sequence). The CDR3 runs to 17 residues. V was clipped by 6 bases and J by 1 base, with 20 bases between them. The chain's CDR3 is CASKVLSRVGSYNEQFF. The DNA for the CDR3 is TGTGCCAGCAAAGTCCTTTCCAGGGTCGGGTCCTACAATGAGCAGTTCTTC.

This chain joins TRBV5-1 and TRBJ2-7, with 7 bases lining up with TRBD2. CDR3 size: 15 residues. CDR1 SGHRS and CDR2 YFSETQ come from the germline V gene. V was clipped by 0 bases and J by 1 base; unmatched bases: 4. The CDR3 region has the DNA TGCGCCAGCAGCTTGGAGCGGGGAAATTCCTACGAGCAGTACTTC. It yields the protein CASSLERGNSYEQYF.

This chain connects TRBV5-6 to TRBJ2-3; maybe TRBD2 (5 bases). V dropped 5 bases and J dropped 13 bases, with 23 bases sitting between them. CDR1 is SGHDT and CDR2 is YYEEEE in the germline V gene. CDR3 length equals 14 residues. The CDR3 sequence is CASRGLEAGTVEYF. CDR3 DNA sequence: TGTGCCAGCAGGGGTCTGGAGGCGGGCACAGTTGAGTATTTT.

The V call is TRBV6-5, the J call TRBJ2-7, with no clear D. V was shortened by 4 bases and J by 5 bases, with 12 bases between the two germline ends. CDR3 size: 13 residues. Germline CDR1 is MNHEY and CDR2 is SVGAGI. CDR3: CASSSRVVNEQYF. Here the CDR3 DNA reads TGTGCCAGCAGTTCTCGGGTAGTAAACGAGCAGTACTTC.